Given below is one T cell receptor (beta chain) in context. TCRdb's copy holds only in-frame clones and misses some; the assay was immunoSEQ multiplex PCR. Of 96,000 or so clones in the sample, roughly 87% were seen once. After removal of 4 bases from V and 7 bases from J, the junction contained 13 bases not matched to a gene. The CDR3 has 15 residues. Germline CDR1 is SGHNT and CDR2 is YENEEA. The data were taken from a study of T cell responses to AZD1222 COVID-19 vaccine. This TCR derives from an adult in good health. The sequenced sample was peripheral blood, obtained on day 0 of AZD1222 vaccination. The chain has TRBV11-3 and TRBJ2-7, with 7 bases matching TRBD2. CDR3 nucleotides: TGTGCCAGCAGCTCGCCAAGCGCCAGGGAGGGTGAGCAGTACTTC. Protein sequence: CASSSPSAREGEQYF.